The rows below give T cell receptor beta chains drawn from one sample of a study of blood T cell repertoires in COVID-19. TCRdb's table, derived via immunoSEQ multiplex PCR, lists solely in-frame clones and lacks some. Here the sample spans around 300,000 clones, 75% to 90% being singletons. The sample taken for sequencing was peripheral blood. The receptors here all came from a woman in her seventies with COVID-19, enrolled during active disease. The CDR3 runs from the conserved cysteine through the conserved F or W. Fields, in order: V gene, clone size, D gene, J gene, CDR3 DNA, CDR3 protein. The D gene is left open where the match is weak. Only part of the rows carry a size: once, few, many, or a class if the clone is expanded.

V gene: TRBV10-3
clone size: NA
D gene: NA
J gene: TRBJ1-4
CDR3 DNA: TGTGCCATCAGTGGCGAAACCAACCTCCCGCCGGCAACTAATGAAAAACTGTTTTTT
CDR3 protein: CAISGETNLPPATNEKLFF

V gene: TRBV6-2/TRBV6-3
clone size: NA
D gene: TRBD1
J gene: TRBJ2-5
CDR3 DNA: TGTGCCAGCAGTCCGATCACAGGGGGAAAGGAGACCCAGTACTTC
CDR3 protein: CASSPITGGKETQYF

V gene: TRBV6-1
clone size: NA
D gene: TRBD1
J gene: TRBJ1-2
CDR3 DNA: TGTGCCAGCACCTGGACAGGGGGAGAGTATGGCTACACCTTC
CDR3 protein: CASTWTGGEYGYTF

V gene: TRBV19
clone size: NA
D gene: NA
J gene: TRBJ1-5
CDR3 DNA: TGTGCCAGTAGTACTGGGTCCAGGGTTGAGGGCAATCAGCCCCAGCATTTT
CDR3 protein: CASSTGSRVEGNQPQHF

V gene: TRBV2
clone size: once
D gene: NA
J gene: TRBJ1-2
CDR3 DNA: TGTGCCAGCCTCAGGTCTTATGGCTACACCTTC
CDR3 protein: CASLRSYGYTF

V gene: TRBV27
clone size: NA
D gene: TRBD1
J gene: TRBJ1-2
CDR3 DNA: TGTGCCAGCAGCCGACAGGGGGCGGCGGACGGCTACACCTTC
CDR3 protein: CASSRQGAADGYTF

V gene: TRBV15
clone size: few
D gene: TRBD1
J gene: TRBJ1-2
CDR3 DNA: TGTGCCACCGGAAACAGGGGGCCTTACGGCTACACCTTC
CDR3 protein: CATGNRGPYGYTF

V gene: TRBV6-6
clone size: once
D gene: TRBD2
J gene: TRBJ2-7
CDR3 DNA: TGTGCCAGCAGTTACGGACTAGCGACCGAGCAGTACTTC
CDR3 protein: CASSYGLATEQYF

V gene: TRBV2
clone size: once
D gene: NA
J gene: TRBJ1-4
CDR3 DNA: TGTGCCAGCAGTAACCTCGACAGGAGTGATGAAAAACTGTTTTTT
CDR3 protein: CASSNLDRSDEKLFF

V gene: TRBV27
clone size: NA
D gene: NA
J gene: TRBJ2-7
CDR3 DNA: TGTGCCAGCAGTATTACCCGATGGGGCGGCTACGAGCAGTACTTC
CDR3 protein: CASSITRWGGYEQYF

V gene: TRBV11-2
clone size: NA
D gene: TRBD2
J gene: TRBJ2-5
CDR3 DNA: TGTGCCAGCAACGATCCTAGCGGGGGGTTTTTAGAGACCCAGTACTTC
CDR3 protein: CASNDPSGGFLETQYF

V gene: TRBV27
clone size: NA
D gene: TRBD2
J gene: TRBJ2-7
CDR3 DNA: TGTGCCAGCAGTTTCAGCGGGGGATACTACGAGCAGTACTTC
CDR3 protein: CASSFSGGYYEQYF

V gene: TRBV24-1
clone size: once
D gene: NA
J gene: TRBJ2-1
CDR3 DNA: TGTGCCACCAGAGATAGACAGGGACTGAATAATGAGCAGTTCTTC
CDR3 protein: CATRDRQGLNNEQFF

V gene: TRBV5-1
clone size: NA
D gene: TRBD2
J gene: TRBJ2-7
CDR3 DNA: TGCGCCAGCAGCTTGACTAGCGGGGGGGCCGGTAACGAGCAGTACTTC
CDR3 protein: CASSLTSGGAGNEQYF

V gene: TRBV2
clone size: NA
D gene: TRBD2
J gene: TRBJ2-1
CDR3 DNA: TGTGCCAGCAGCGACCGGACTAGCGGGGGGGAGCAGTTCTTC
CDR3 protein: CASSDRTSGGEQFF

V gene: TRBV7-9
clone size: NA
D gene: TRBD1
J gene: TRBJ2-7
CDR3 DNA: TGTGCCAGCAGCGCCAGGGACAGTCCCTACGAGCAGTACTTC
CDR3 protein: CASSARDSPYEQYF

V gene: TRBV2
clone size: NA
D gene: NA
J gene: TRBJ2-4
CDR3 DNA: TGTGCCAGCTCCCTTCCAGGGGAAGCCAAAAACATTCAGTACTTC
CDR3 protein: CASSLPGEAKNIQYF

V gene: TRBV15
clone size: NA
D gene: NA
J gene: TRBJ2-7
CDR3 DNA: TGTGCCACCAGCAGAGGAGGACAGACCTACGAGCAGTACTTC
CDR3 protein: CATSRGGQTYEQYF

V gene: TRBV5-1
clone size: once
D gene: TRBD1
J gene: TRBJ1-1
CDR3 DNA: TGCGCCAGCAGCTTGAACTCAGCAGGGGGCAGGGAAGCTTTCTTT
CDR3 protein: CASSLNSAGGREAFF

V gene: TRBV19
clone size: NA
D gene: TRBD1
J gene: TRBJ1-1
CDR3 DNA: TGTGCCAGTAGCAACAGGGGGACGAACACTGAAGCTTTCTTT
CDR3 protein: CASSNRGTNTEAFF

V gene: TRBV19
clone size: NA
D gene: NA
J gene: TRBJ1-1
CDR3 DNA: TGTGCCAGTAGTCGACAGCTCCATAGTGAAGCTTTCTTT
CDR3 protein: CASSRQLHSEAFF

V gene: TRBV19
clone size: once
D gene: TRBD2
J gene: TRBJ2-1
CDR3 DNA: TGTGCCAGTACCCAGCGGGGGCCGGTCTACAATGAGCAGTTCTTC
CDR3 protein: CASTQRGPVYNEQFF

V gene: TRBV2
clone size: NA
D gene: NA
J gene: TRBJ2-4
CDR3 DNA: TGTGCCAGCAGTGACAGGGAAAACATTCAGTACTTC
CDR3 protein: CASSDRENIQYF

V gene: TRBV13
clone size: NA
D gene: TRBD1
J gene: TRBJ1-2
CDR3 DNA: TGTGCCAGCGGAACGTCAGGGGGCGTGTGGTATGGCTACACCTTC
CDR3 protein: CASGTSGGVWYGYTF

V gene: TRBV4-1
clone size: NA
D gene: TRBD2
J gene: TRBJ2-1
CDR3 DNA: TGCGCCAGCAGCCATCCGAGCGGGGCCTCCTACAATGAGCAGTTCTTC
CDR3 protein: CASSHPSGASYNEQFF

V gene: TRBV30
clone size: NA
D gene: NA
J gene: TRBJ2-7
CDR3 DNA: TGTGCCTGGAGGGAAAGCGGAGCCTCCTACGAGCAGTACTTC
CDR3 protein: CAWRESGASYEQYF

V gene: TRBV7-9
clone size: NA
D gene: NA
J gene: TRBJ2-6
CDR3 DNA: TGTGCCAGCAGCTTGAAGCAGACTAACACTGGGGCCAACGTCCTGACTTTC
CDR3 protein: CASSLKQTNTGANVLTF

V gene: TRBV2
clone size: NA
D gene: TRBD1
J gene: TRBJ1-2
CDR3 DNA: TGTGCCAGCAGTGAAGAGGGGACAGCCTATGGCTACACCTTC
CDR3 protein: CASSEEGTAYGYTF

V gene: TRBV27
clone size: NA
D gene: NA
J gene: TRBJ2-7
CDR3 DNA: TGTGCCAGCAGTTTACGAGGGGGATTATACGAGCAGTACTTC
CDR3 protein: CASSLRGGLYEQYF

V gene: TRBV21-1
clone size: NA
D gene: NA
J gene: TRBJ2-6
CDR3 DNA: TGTGCCAGCAGCACACAGGGAAGAGGGGCCAACGTCCTGACTTTC
CDR3 protein: CASSTQGRGANVLTF

V gene: TRBV3-1/TRBV3-2
clone size: NA
D gene: TRBD2
J gene: TRBJ2-3
CDR3 DNA: TGTGCCAGCAGCAAGACTAGCGGGGTTCGAGAAGATACGCAGTATTTT
CDR3 protein: CASSKTSGVREDTQYF